These 26 T cell receptor beta chains were all obtained from the same sample, sequenced in a study of T cell repertoires in cytomegalovirus infection. MiXCR was run by TCRdb on the reads, yielding one entry per CDR3 protein. Of under 850,000 distinct CDR3 sequences in the sample, 33% were seen once. Their recognized antigens are unknown. The material sequenced was cultured PBMCs, taken from culture after CMV antigen stimulation. The receptors were gathered from a human donor in good health (CMV status not recorded). Some clones in this sample may be carry-over from other donors' samples.

This chain links TRBV6-6 with TRBJ1-1; 7 bases align to TRBD1. The CDR3 is made up of 18 amino acids. V lost 5 bases, J lost 0 bases, and 15 bases stayed unmatched. Per germline, CDR1 MNHNY and CDR2 SVGAGI (reference sequence). The CDR3 DNA sequence: TGTGCCAGCAGTGCCTCGTTACAGGGGAACCCATTGAACACTGAAGCTTTCTTT. Translated, it gives CASSASLQGNPLNTEAFF.

V gene TRBV20-1 combines with J gene TRBJ1-1; the match to TRBD1 covers 7 bases. The CDR3 spans 15 residues. The germline CDR1 and CDR2 sequences are DFQATT and SNEGSKA (reference sequence). After removal of 6 bases from V and 4 bases from J, the junction contained 14 bases not matched to a gene. The CDR3 loop is CSAKPDREVVTEAFF. The CDR3 region has the DNA TGCAGTGCAAAACCAGACAGGGAGGTGGTCACTGAAGCTTTCTTT.

This clonotype has just a few counts. The chain links TRBV7-6 to TRBJ2-7, with TRBD2 identical over 8 bases. The J segment lost 6 bases and the V segment lost 6 bases, leaving 7 bases of the junction unmatched. From germline, CDR1 is SGHVS and CDR2 FNYEAQ. CDR3 length equals 13 residues. The CDR3 region has the DNA TGTGCCAGCAGTACTACAGCGGGGGCCGAGCAGTACTTC. It codes for CASSTTAGAEQYF.

J is TRBJ1-5 and V is TRBV28, with 9 bases aligning to TRBD1. The CDR3 runs 16 residues. CDR1 is MDHEN and CDR2 is SYDVKM in the germline V gene. V trimming: 2 bases; J trimming: 9 bases; junction bases outside the gene matches: 11. The CDR3 DNA sequence: TGTGCCAGCAGTTTAGCCCCCCGGGACAGGGTTTGGCCCCAGCATTTT. As protein: CASSLAPRDRVWPQHF.

A few counts support this clonotype. CDR3 DNA sequence: TGTGCCAGCAGCTTAGAGCATGGCGGTAACAATCAGCCCCAGCATTTT. Encoded protein: CASSLEHGGNNQPQHF. The rearrangement uses TRBV7-2 and TRBJ1-5; no clear D. The V end lost 1 base, the J end lost 3 bases, and 13 bases lay between the germline ends. CDR3 length: 16 residues. Germline CDR1 and CDR2: SGHTA and FQGNSA. Full variable domain (missing parts from reference TRBV7-2 and TRBJ1-5): GAGVSQSPSNKVTEKGKDVELRCDPISGHTALYWYRQSLGQGLEFLIYFQGNSAPDKSGLPSDRFSAERTGGSVSTLTIQRTQQEDSAVYLCASSLEHGGNNQPQHFGDGTRLSIL.

This rearrangement joins TRBV5-1 to TRBJ2-5; TRBD1 might be the D (6 bases). CDR1 and CDR2 from the germline V gene are SGHRS and YFSETQ. The CDR3 runs to 15 residues. V lost 4 bases and J 2 bases, leaving 15 bases between the germline ends. The DNA for the CDR3 is TGCGCCAGCAGCCCCCCAGGGGCAGAACAAGAGACCCAGTACTTC. It codes for CASSPPGAEQETQYF.

Concerning this clonotype: The junction and the germline gene differ at one end; a read error may be behind it. The rearrangement joins TRBV7-2 to TRBJ2-7, with unresolved D. Germline V lookup: CDR1 SGHTA, CDR2 FQGNSA. The CDR3 runs to 12 residues. CDR3 bases: TGTGCCAGGAGCTCGTCGGGTTACGAGCAGTACTTC. It is translated as CARSSSGYEQYF.

The chain uses TRBV10-3 and TRBJ2-7, with D hard to call. This CDR3 has 13 residues. Deletions cut 2 bases from V and 2 bases from J, with 7 bases between. The germline V gene has CDR1 ENHRY and CDR2 SYGVKD. This chain's CDR3 is CAISEVETYEQYF. The CDR3 DNA sequence: TGTGCCATCAGTGAGGTGGAAACCTACGAGCAGTACTTC.

This clonotype was picked up many times. This chain links TRBV7-8 with TRBJ2-3; D is perhaps TRBD1 or TRBD2 (5 bases each). CDR1 and CDR2 (germline): SGHVS, FQNEAQ. V shed 4 bases and J shed 6 bases, with 17 bases lying between them. The CDR3 is made up of 15 amino acids. DNA of the CDR3: TGTGCCAGCAGCTCCAGAAGGGACCCAACGGATACGCAGTATTTT. It specifies CASSSRRDPTDTQYF.

The chain joins TRBV6-1 to TRBJ2-1, with 9 bases that match TRBD1. This CDR3 contains 13 residues. Germline V gene data show CDR1 as MNHNS and CDR2 as SASEGT. The V gene end was trimmed by 7 bases and the J gene end by 12 bases; junction bases not matched to a gene: 10. This chain's CDR3 is CASISGQGGGQFF. Written as DNA, the CDR3 is TGTGCCAGCATTTCGGGACAGGGAGGTGGGCAGTTCTTC.

This clonotype was seen only a few times. The chain has TRBV6-1 and TRBJ1-1; D unresolved. With 6 bases removed from V and 4 bases from J, the gap between germline ends came to 9 bases. This CDR3 contains 12 residues. The germline gives CDR1 MNHNS, CDR2 SASEGT. CDR3 nucleotide sequence: TGTGCCAGCAGCGATACAGTCACTGAAGCTTTCTTT. Translating it yields CASSDTVTEAFF.

The CDR3 loop reads CASSSPKRTGTNEQYF. The CDR3 DNA reads as TGTGCCAGCAGTTCCCCAAAAAGGACAGGTACGAACGAGCAGTACTTC. The chain is built from TRBV6-6 and TRBJ2-7; 7 nucleotides agree with TRBD1. Looked up from germline, CDR1 is MNHNY and CDR2 is SVGAGI (reference sequence). There are 16 residues in the CDR3. V lost 4 bases to trimming and J lost 5 bases; unmatched junction nucleotides: 14.

Ten or more counts support this clonotype. The V and J genes are TRBV12-3 or TRBV12-4 and TRBJ2-6; weak D call: TRBD2 (6 bases). Trimming cost V 5 bases and J 4 bases, with 9 bases left between them. This CDR3 is 14 amino acids long. The CDR3 DNA follows: TGTGCCAGCAGTCCGGGGGTGGGGGCCAACGTCCTGACTTTC. It encodes CASSPGVGANVLTF.

This clonotype was recorded at least ten times. The V call is TRBV7-8, the J call TRBJ2-7, with D tentatively TRBD2 (6 bases). V gave up 4 bases and J gave up 12 bases, with 25 bases separating them. The CDR3 sequence is 15 residues long. Germline CDR1 is SGHVS and CDR2 is FQNEAQ. The CDR3 protein is CASSSAVSRGGPGYF. The DNA of the CDR3 is TGTGCCAGCAGCTCCGCAGTTAGTAGGGGAGGTCCGGGGTACTTC.

The chain employs TRBV3-1 and TRBJ2-1, with a weak D call TRBD2 (6 bases). V shed 2 bases and J shed 10 bases, with 24 bases lying between them. Germline assignment: CDR1 LGHDT and CDR2 YNNKEL (reference sequence). This CDR3 has 17 residues. CDR3 in amino acids: CASSQTFGTDNANEQFF. The CDR3 region has the DNA TGTGCCAGCAGCCAAACGTTTGGGACTGATAATGCAAACGAGCAGTTCTTC.

This clonotype occurred a few times. The chain combines TRBV7-6 with TRBJ1-6; weak D call: TRBD1 (6 bases). V was clipped by 1 base and J by 9 bases, with 10 bases between them. Germline-derived CDR1 and CDR2 are SGHVS and FNYEAQ. The CDR3 extends over 14 amino acids. The CDR3 bases are TGTGCCAGCAGCTTAGGGGGGCGGTTTTCACCCCTCCACTTT. Protein sequence: CASSLGGRFSPLHF.

V usage is TRBV12-3 or TRBV12-4 and J usage is TRBJ1-6; the match to TRBD1 covers 9 bases. The CDR3 contains 19 residues. J lost 0 bases, V lost 6 bases, and 12 bases had no gene match. The CDR3 loop is CASSRGQGSPNSYNSPLHF. The CDR3 nucleotides are TGTGCCAGCAGCCGGGGACAGGGCAGTCCTAACTCCTATAATTCACCCCTCCACTTT.

This clonotype appeared many times. The J gene is TRBJ2-3, the V gene TRBV7-2; TRBD1 agrees at 9 bases. The CDR3 is made up of 17 amino acids. V trimming: 2 bases; J trimming: 5 bases; junction bases outside the gene matches: 11. Germline CDR1 SGHTA, CDR2 FQGNSA. As DNA, the CDR3 is TGTGCCAGCAGCTTAACCGGGACAGGGCCCGCCGGAGATACGCAGTATTTT. Translated, it gives CASSLTGTGPAGDTQYF.

The V call is TRBV18, the J call TRBJ2-7, with a tentative D call TRBD1 (6 bases). V lost 0 bases to trimming and J lost 4 bases, with 13 bases between them. CDR1 is KGHSH and CDR2 is LQKENI in the germline V gene. This CDR3 region has 15 residues. The CDR3 DNA reads TGTGCCAGCTCACCACCGTCAGGGGCTCGGTACGAGCAGTACTTC. It translates to CASSPPSGARYEQYF.

The chain joins TRBV19 to TRBJ1-5, with 8 bases identical to TRBD1. In germline, CDR1 is LNHDA, CDR2 SQIVND (reference sequence). The junction had 4 bases not matched to a gene; V was cut back by 3 bases and J by 3 bases. This CDR3 is built from 15 residues. CDR3 DNA sequence: TGTGCCAGTAGTATTGGGGACAGGAACAATCAGCCCCAGCATTTT. This codes for CASSIGDRNNQPQHF.

V and J are TRBV12-3 or TRBV12-4 and TRBJ2-3; TRBD2 is a possible D gene (5 bases). The ends were cut back, 5 bases at V and 13 bases at J, with 16 bases in the middle. The CDR3 has 12 amino acids. In DNA, the CDR3 is TGTGCCAGCAGTCTGGACGGGGAGTCGGAGTATTTT. It is translated as CASSLDGESEYF.

The chain carries TRBV5-1 and TRBJ1-1, with 10 bases fitting TRBD1. In germline, CDR1 is SGHRS, CDR2 YFSETQ. The CDR3 is 16 amino acids. V gave up 4 bases and J gave up 0 bases; unmatched junction bases: 6. The CDR3 loop reads CASSLGTGAMNTEAFF. The CDR3 DNA is TGCGCCAGCAGCCTCGGGACAGGGGCTATGAACACTGAAGCTTTCTTT. Full variable domain (rest looked up from reference TRBV5-1 and TRBJ1-1): KAGVTQTPRYLIKTRGQQVTLSCSPISGHRSVSWYQQTPGQGLQFLFEYFSETQRNKGNFPGRFSGRQFSNSRSEMNVSTLELGDSALYLCASSLGTGAMNTEAFFGQGTRLTVV.

This clonotype was seen a few times. The chain joins TRBV6-6 to TRBJ2-7, with 14 nucleotides matching TRBD2. J lost 7 bases, V lost 2 bases, and 7 bases had no gene match. The CDR3 is made up of 16 amino acids. Germline values: CDR1 MNHNY, CDR2 SVGAGI (reference sequence). The CDR3 sequence: CASSYPRLAGGQEQYF. The CDR3 DNA reads as TGTGCCAGCAGTTACCCACGACTAGCGGGGGGGCAGGAGCAGTACTTC.

This clonotype showed up many times. The chain links TRBV12-3 or TRBV12-4 to TRBJ2-7, with unresolved D. The CDR3 spans 12 residues. V lost 8 bases and J lost 1, with 9 bases in between. The CDR3, as DNA: TGTGCCAGCGGTGCTGGGTCCTACGAGCAGTACTTC. This translates into CASGAGSYEQYF.

The rearrangement links TRBV15 to TRBJ1-4; 7 bases match TRBD1. CDR1 LNHNV and CDR2 YYDKDF come from the germline V gene (reference sequence). Trimming at V came to 0 bases and at J to 7 bases, leaving 5 bases not matched to a gene. This CDR3 region has 15 residues. The DNA of the CDR3 is TGTGCCACCAGCAGAGATCCAGGGGGGGGTGAAAAACTGTTTTTT. Its protein product is CATSRDPGGGEKLFF.

V gene TRBV6-8 combines with J gene TRBJ2-2, with 8 bases aligning to TRBD1. The trim removed 6 bases at V and 0 bases at J, leaving 6 bases unmatched. Germline V lookup: CDR1 MNHGY, CDR2 SAAAGT. This CDR3 contains 16 residues. This CDR3 is CASSLLQGANTGELFF. The DNA for the CDR3 is TGTGCCAGCAGCCTTCTACAGGGGGCGAACACCGGGGAGCTGTTTTTT.